Here is one TCR beta chain with its context. The data were taken from a study of blood T cell repertoires in COVID-19. Assay: immunoSEQ multiplex PCR; the TCRdb copy retains only in-frame clones and omits some. The table has roughly 54,000 clones, around 84% seen once. This CDR3 has 13 residues. Trimming cost V 4 bases and J 8 bases; bases outside gene matches: 7. The V gene's germline CDR1 is SGDLS and CDR2 YYNGEE. Sequencing was performed on peripheral blood. This sequence originates from a man aged 45-60 years with acute or convalescent COVID-19. The chain uses TRBV9 and TRBJ1-1; TRBD1 agrees at 8 bases. The CDR3: CASSQKQGGEAFF. CDR3 coding DNA: TGTGCCAGCAGCCAGAAACAGGGGGGCGAAGCTTTCTTT. The full variable domain, rest sourced from reference TRBV9 and TRBJ1-1, is DSGVTQTPKHLITATGQRVTLRCSPRSGDLSVYWYQQSLDQGLQFLIQYYNGEERAKGNILERFSAQQFPDLHSELNLSSLELGDSALYFCASSQKQGGEAFFGQGTRLTVV.